This T cell receptor beta chain was identified in a study of T cells after yellow fever vaccination. UMIs and a universal primer site were added when TCR cDNA was made by 5'RACE template switching. TCRdb re-called the 5' RACE reads through MiXCR, storing one row per CDR3 protein. Seen here are hundreds of thousands of distinct CDR3 sequences, 6.2% observed once, and the top ten hold roughly 15%. This clonotype occurred many times. Antigen: not known. Study-wide points: Clonotypes appearing in both CD4 and CD8 compartments existed, and their share was small. Subsequent to the booster, the majority of primary-vaccination clones reappeared (96% CD4, around 85% CD8).

CDR1 and CDR2 (germline): SGHTA, FQGNSA. The CDR3 spans 13 residues. V lost 5 bases and J 6 bases, leaving 13 bases between the germline ends. The chain combines TRBV7-2 with TRBJ1-2; unclear D gene. This TCR came from a man aged 25 to 40 who received the YFV17D yellow fever vaccine. The sequencing here drew on PBMCs, taken 5 days after the yellow fever booster vaccination. The DNA for the CDR3 is TGTGCCAGCAGCCCCTTGTCGGAGAATGGCTACACCTTC. Residues: CASSPLSENGYTF.